These T cell receptor beta chains were read from a single sample in a study of technical replicates of blood from a few donors. Sequencing was performed with immunoSEQ multiplex PCR; in TCRdb, only in-frame clones are kept and a portion is missing. The sample holds more than 90,000 clones, around 95% seen once. Sequenced input: T cells isolated from PBMCs. These receptors were collected from a human donor in good health. CDR3s include the opening cysteine and the closing phenylalanine or tryptophan. A D gene is named only where the DNA matches it firmly.

j_call: TRBJ1-1; v_call: TRBV6-5; d_call: .; cdr3_aa: CASSFRNLNTEAFF
j_call: TRBJ2-1; v_call: TRBV27; d_call: .; cdr3_aa: CASSLWVVGAINEQFF
j_call: TRBJ1-4; v_call: TRBV5-1; d_call: .; cdr3_aa: CASSFQGGPNEKLFF
j_call: TRBJ1-1; v_call: TRBV28; d_call: .; cdr3_aa: CASSPGSFWSIF
j_call: TRBJ2-7; v_call: TRBV7-6; d_call: TRBD2; cdr3_aa: CASSLVTSGRTQSSYEQYF
j_call: TRBJ2-7; v_call: TRBV25-1; d_call: .; cdr3_aa: CASSELETYEQYF
j_call: TRBJ2-2; v_call: TRBV14; d_call: .; cdr3_aa: CASSQEGTGELFF
j_call: TRBJ2-7; v_call: TRBV5-1; d_call: .; cdr3_aa: CASSPRTLSGEQYF
j_call: TRBJ1-2; v_call: TRBV6-1; d_call: .; cdr3_aa: CASIGAGGEYGYTF
j_call: TRBJ2-5; v_call: TRBV19; d_call: .; cdr3_aa: CASSRQETQYF
j_call: TRBJ1-2; v_call: TRBV2; d_call: TRBD1; cdr3_aa: CASRGQGGDYGYTF
j_call: TRBJ2-7; v_call: TRBV11-2; d_call: TRBD2; cdr3_aa: CASSSSGRVYEQYF
j_call: TRBJ2-5; v_call: TRBV30; d_call: TRBD1; cdr3_aa: CAWSVQGDPETQYF
j_call: TRBJ1-2; v_call: TRBV7-9; d_call: TRBD1; cdr3_aa: CASSAQDRGLYGYTF
j_call: TRBJ1-2; v_call: TRBV7-8; d_call: TRBD1; cdr3_aa: CASSLGQEYGYTF
j_call: TRBJ1-1; v_call: TRBV11-3; d_call: .; cdr3_aa: CASSLTGNTEAFF
j_call: TRBJ1-1; v_call: TRBV6-4; d_call: TRBD1; cdr3_aa: CASSAGQGAYEAFF
j_call: TRBJ2-5; v_call: TRBV14; d_call: .; cdr3_aa: CASSPLDNQETQYF
j_call: TRBJ2-1; v_call: TRBV12-5; d_call: TRBD2; cdr3_aa: CASGFTGGRGLVSNLINNEQFF
j_call: TRBJ2-7; v_call: TRBV27; d_call: .; cdr3_aa: CASSWRADYEQYF